Listed below are T cell receptor beta chains from one sample, sequenced in a study of cytomegalovirus exposure and HLA in healthy donors. The method was immunoSEQ multiplex PCR; TCRdb's version includes in-frame clones alone and lacks a portion of them. The sample totals just over 150,000 clones. Sequences were obtained from PBMCs. The source of these receptors is a man aged 30 to 39 in good health and CMV-seronegative. Both conserved end residues are part of each CDR3. D genes are given only for firm matches.

j_call v_call d_call cdr3_length cdr3_aa cdr3_nt
TRBJ2-7 TRBV29-1 TRBD2 14 CSIDGLAGDREQYF TGCAGCATTGACGGTCTAGCGGGAGACCGCGAGCAGTACTTC
TRBJ1-1 TRBV5-1 . 13 CASSLLMNTEAFF TGCGCCAGCAGCTTGCTTATGAACACTGAAGCTTTCTTT
TRBJ2-3 TRBV7-2 . 13 CASSFLETDTQYF TGTGCCAGCAGCTTCCTGGAGACAGATACGCAGTATTTT
TRBJ2-7 TRBV7-2 . 18 CASSLDIASRVTAYEQYF TGTGCCAGCAGCTTAGATATTGCTTCGCGGGTGACGGCCTACGAGCAGTACTTC
TRBJ1-5 TRBV6-6 . 15 CASSYARLPNQPQHF TGTGCCAGCAGTTACGCCCGACTGCCCAATCAGCCCCAGCATTTT
TRBJ1-1 TRBV27 . 13 CASSGGTNTEAFF TGTGCCAGCAGTGGAGGGACGAACACTGAAGCTTTCTTT
TRBJ2-3 TRBV14 TRBD2 16 CASSHLTSGRGDTQYF TGTGCCAGCAGCCACCTGACTAGCGGGAGAGGAGATACGCAGTATTTT
TRBJ1-1 TRBV6-5 . 14 CASSWVIGGTEAFF TGTGCCAGCAGTTGGGTCATAGGCGGCACTGAAGCTTTCTTT
TRBJ2-3 TRBV11-3 TRBD2 16 CASSLGLAGRTDTQYF TGTGCCAGCAGCTTAGGCCTAGCGGGAAGAACAGATACGCAGTATTTT
TRBJ2-2 TRBV28 . 14 CASCNLGGTGELFF TGTGCCAGCTGTAACCTCGGAGGGACCGGGGAGCTGTTTTTT
TRBJ1-1 TRBV27 . 13 CASSQDMNTEAFF TGTGCCAGCAGTCAGGATATGAACACTGAAGCTTTCTTT
TRBJ2-4 TRBV28 TRBD1 12 CASRGPGGIQYF TGTGCCAGCAGGGGACCAGGGGGCATTCAGTACTTC
TRBJ2-6 TRBV25-1 . 16 CASRSDSDSGANVLTF TGTGCCAGCAGGTCCGACAGTGACTCTGGGGCCAACGTCCTGACTTTC
TRBJ1-4 TRBV29-1 . 13 CSASLPGGSKLFF TGCAGCGCCTCACTCCCGGGGGGCTCAAAACTGTTTTTT
TRBJ2-1 TRBV9 TRBD1 16 CASSAYPGQGGNEQFF TGTGCCAGCAGCGCCTACCCGGGACAGGGAGGAAATGAGCAGTTCTTC
TRBJ1-1 TRBV14 TRBD1 13 CASRWDRGTEAFF TGTGCCAGCAGGTGGGACAGGGGTACTGAAGCTTTCTTT
TRBJ2-5 TRBV10-3 TRBD1 12 CATRQGLETQYF TGTGCCACCCGACAGGGCTTAGAGACCCAGTACTTC
TRBJ1-1 TRBV7-9 . 15 CASSLRRSVNTEAFF TGTGCCAGCAGCTTACGGCGCAGCGTGAACACTGAAGCTTTCTTT
TRBJ1-1 TRBV2 TRBD1 14 CASVPGQWNTEAFF TGTGCCAGCGTCCCGGGACAGTGGAACACTGAAGCTTTCTTT
TRBJ2-5 TRBV10-3 TRBD2 15 CAISGGGRSQETQYF TGTGCCATCAGTGGCGGGGGACGATCGCAAGAGACCCAGTACTTC
TRBJ1-1 TRBV7-2 . 13 CASSRSGNTEAFF TGTGCCAGCTCTCGGAGTGGGAACACTGAAGCTTTCTTT
TRBJ1-6 TRBV10-2 . 16 CASSTTDRNWNSPLHF TGCGCCAGCAGTACGACAGACCGCAATTGGAATTCACCCCTCCACTTT
TRBJ1-1 TRBV5-1 . 12 CASSFGNTEAFF TGCGCCAGCAGCTTCGGGAACACTGAAGCTTTCTTT
TRBJ2-7 TRBV6-5 TRBD2 13 CATYSGSSYEQYF TGTGCCACATATAGCGGGTCTTCCTACGAGCAGTACTTC
TRBJ1-5 TRBV6-6 . 15 CASSYFEDPSQPQHF TGTGCCAGCAGTTACTTTGAGGATCCCAGTCAGCCCCAGCATTTT
TRBJ2-5 TRBV5-1 . 12 CASSPGQETQYF TGCGCCAGCAGCCCGGGCCAAGAGACCCAGTACTTC
TRBJ1-3 TRBV4-2 . 17 CASSQHLGRISGNTIYF TGTGCCAGCAGCCAGCATCTGGGGCGGATCTCTGGAAACACCATATATTTT
TRBJ2-1 TRBV18 . 14 CASSPPSLAYEQFF TGTGCCAGCTCACCACCTAGTTTAGCGTATGAGCAGTTCTTC
TRBJ1-1 TRBV9 TRBD1 14 CASSVLTGGTEAFF TGTGCCAGCAGCGTCCTAACAGGGGGCACTGAAGCTTTCTTT
TRBJ2-7 TRBV10-1 . 16 CASSDHRAGRHYEQYF TGCGCCAGCAGTGATCATAGGGCAGGGAGGCACTACGAGCAGTACTTC
TRBJ2-3 TRBV29-1 . 13 CSVEGRYGDTQYF TGCAGCGTTGAGGGGAGGTATGGGGATACGCAGTATTTT
TRBJ2-5 TRBV5-1 . 12 CASSADQETQYF TGCGCCAGCAGCGCGGACCAAGAGACCCAGTACTTC
TRBJ1-1 TRBV7-2 . 16 CASSLGSQGTDTEAFF TGTGCCAGCAGCTTGGGGAGTCAGGGGACGGACACTGAAGCTTTCTTT
TRBJ2-2 TRBV5-1 TRBD1 15 CASSLDGQGTGELFF TGCGCCAGCAGCTTAGATGGACAGGGCACCGGGGAGCTGTTTTTT
TRBJ1-1 TRBV18 . 16 CASSPQSTTANTEAFF TGTGCCAGCTCACCCCAAAGTACGACAGCCAACACTGAAGCTTTCTTT
TRBJ1-3 TRBV5-1 . 17 CASSLAAQTTSGNTIYF TGCGCCAGCAGCTTGGCCGCACAGACAACCTCTGGAAACACCATATATTTT
TRBJ2-5 TRBV4-2 TRBD1 15 CASSRPGTGKETQYF TGTGCCAGCAGCCGGCCCGGGACAGGGAAAGAGACCCAGTACTTC
TRBJ2-6 TRBV6-6 . 15 CASSSGSGGANVLTF TGTGCCAGCAGCTCTGGTTCGGGGGGGGCCAACGTCCTGACTTTC
TRBJ1-2 TRBV7-8 TRBD1 12 CASSLRQGGYTF TGTGCCAGCAGCCTTCGACAGGGAGGCTACACCTTC
TRBJ2-1 TRBV11-3 TRBD2 16 CASSAILAGGANEQFF TGTGCCAGCAGCGCGATACTAGCGGGGGGGGCAAATGAGCAGTTCTTC